Listed here are 19 T cell receptor beta chains from one sample, sequenced in a study of human T cells and chemical hapten exposure. TCRdb re-called the RACE reads through MiXCR, storing one row per CDR3 protein. Of 95,000 to 150,000 distinct CDR3 sequences in the sample, around 11% were seen once. Time point given: patch test 3, about 24 weeks after DPC sensitization. Treatment described: therapeutic diphenylcyclopropenone sensitization with weekly scalp DPC. Sequenced material: whole blood, taken in connection with sensitization to the hapten diphenylcyclopropenone (DPC). The receptors come from a woman between 50 and 59 years old with alopecia areata. Some clones in this sample may be carry-over from other donors' samples.

Ten or more counts support this clonotype. V usage is TRBV5-5 and J usage is TRBJ2-3, with D perhaps matching TRBD2 (5 bases). The V end lost 3 bases, the J end lost 3 bases, and 17 bases lay between the germline ends. Germline V lookup: CDR1 SGHKS, CDR2 YYEKEE (reference sequence). The CDR3 extends over 16 amino acids. The CDR3 region is CASSSGIPITTDTQYF. DNA for the CDR3: TGTGCCAGCAGCTCCGGGATCCCAATTACAACAGATACGCAGTATTTT.

V is TRBV9 and J is TRBJ2-6, with D hard to call. The length of the CDR3 is 13 residues. Germline V lookup: CDR1 SGDLS, CDR2 YYNGEE. Trimming removed 0 bases at V and 7 bases at J, with 5 bases between. DNA of the CDR3: TGTGCCAGCAGCGTAGGGGTAGCCAACGTCCTGACTTTC. Translation gives CASSVGVANVLTF.

Only a few counts were recorded for this clonotype. The CDR3 bases are TGTGCCAGCAGCCAGAGGAGATGGGAATCACCCCTCCACTTT. Amino acid sequence: CASSQRRWESPLHF. The chain employs TRBV3-1 and TRBJ1-6; D call uncertain. Germline lookup yields CDR1 LGHDT and CDR2 YNNKEL (reference sequence). Between the trimmed V and J ends, which lost 3 bases and 10 bases, there was a span of 13 bases. The CDR3 consists of 14 residues.

For the CDR3, the DNA is TGTGCCAGCAGGCGGACAGGGGAAAATTCACCCCTCCACTTT. Encoded protein: CASRRTGENSPLHF. This sequence joins TRBV27 and TRBJ1-6, with 9 bases that match TRBD1. This CDR3 is built from 14 residues. V shed 6 bases, J shed 7 bases, and the junction held 4 bases outside the gene matches. Germline assignment: CDR1 MNHEY and CDR2 SMNVEV (reference sequence).

The chain carries TRBV29-1 and TRBJ2-3, with 7 nucleotides matching TRBD2. The CDR3 consists of 13 residues. CDR1 and CDR2 from the germline V gene are SQVTM and ANQGSEA. V trimming: 4 bases; J trimming: 6 bases; junction bases outside the gene matches: 7. The CDR3 reads CSVVVGLTDTQYF. The CDR3 DNA follows: TGCAGCGTTGTCGTGGGACTAACGGATACGCAGTATTTT.

The sample holds many counts of this clonotype. This chain joins TRBV6-4 and TRBJ2-3; TRBD2 aligns across 7 bases. With V trimmed by 8 bases and J by 2 bases, 4 bases remained unmatched. CDR1 and CDR2 (germline): MRHNA, SNTAGT. The CDR3 is 13 residues long. CDR3 DNA sequence: TGTGCCAGCCCCGGGACTATCACAGATACGCAGTATTTT. Its protein is CASPGTITDTQYF.

This clonotype was counted a few times. J is TRBJ2-3 and V is TRBV29-1, with 9 nucleotides matching TRBD2. V lost 2 bases, J lost 8 bases, and 8 bases stayed unmatched. CDR1 is SQVTM, CDR2 ANQGSEA, per germline. There are 14 residues in the CDR3. CDR3 protein: CSVESLAGGGTQYF. Here the CDR3 DNA reads TGCAGCGTTGAATCACTAGCGGGCGGCGGTACGCAGTATTTT.

The chain combines TRBV19 with TRBJ1-2, with a weak D call TRBD1 (5 bases). The V end was cut by 7 bases, the J end by 4 bases, with 16 bases between. CDR3 length: 14 amino acids. The germline CDR1 and CDR2 sequences are LNHDA and SQIVND (reference sequence). This CDR3 is CASTLYGALYGYTF. Here the CDR3 DNA reads TGTGCCAGTACCCTCTACGGGGCTCTCTATGGCTACACCTTC.

This clonotype turned up a few times. This chain uses TRBV27 with TRBJ1-1; 8 bases agree with TRBD1. This CDR3 has 14 residues. CDR1 is MNHEY and CDR2 is SMNVEV in the germline V gene (reference sequence). J was trimmed by 6 bases and V by 5 bases; bases with no gene match: 8. CDR3 residues: CASSLRQGSAEAFF. In DNA form, the CDR3 reads TGTGCCAGCAGTCTCCGACAGGGGAGCGCTGAAGCTTTCTTT.

This chain uses TRBV12-3 or TRBV12-4 with TRBJ1-1, with D unclear. The ends were cut back, 5 bases at V and 3 bases at J, with 16 bases in the middle. This CDR3 has 15 residues. CDR3 bases: TGTGCCAGCAGTGTTTACCAGGTAGACTACACTGAAGCTTTCTTT. This gives the protein CASSVYQVDYTEAFF.

The rearrangement links TRBV7-3 to TRBJ1-6, with D maybe TRBD1 (5 bases). The CDR3 sequence is 13 residues long. Germline V CDR1 and CDR2: SGHTA, FQGTGA. The V end lost 5 bases, the J end lost 10 bases, and 12 bases lay between the germline ends. The CDR3 nucleotides read TGTGCCAGCAGCCACGGGGGTGGATCACCCCTCCACTTT. Translation: CASSHGGGSPLHF. The variable domain in full, with the rest retrieved from reference TRBV7-3 and TRBJ1-6, is GAGVSQTPSNKVTEKGKYVELRCDPISGHTALYWYRQSLGQGPEFLIYFQGTGAADDSGLPNDRFFAVRPEGSVSTLKIQRTERGDSAVYLCASSHGGGSPLHFGNGTRLTVT.

The V gene is TRBV29-1, the J gene TRBJ1-2, with D unclear. V shed 7 bases and J shed 4 bases, with 19 bases lying between them. CDR3 length: 14 amino acids. Germline CDR1 and CDR2: SQVTM and ANQGSEA. CDR3 DNA: TGCAGCGCTCGGACCAGGATAAGCGCCTATGGCTACACCTTC. Protein sequence: CSARTRISAYGYTF.

This clonotype came up a few times. The chain carries TRBV5-5 and TRBJ2-3; 11 nucleotides agree with TRBD1. Germline V lookup: CDR1 SGHKS, CDR2 YYEKEE (reference sequence). V dropped 0 bases and J dropped 5; count of bases not matched to a gene: 5. The CDR3 runs to 16 residues. DNA for the CDR3: TGTGCCAGCAGCTTGGGTCGGACAGGGGGCATAGATACGCAGTATTTT. It codes for CASSLGRTGGIDTQYF.

In this sample, this clonotype turned up a few times. This chain uses TRBV6-2 or TRBV6-3 with TRBJ1-1, with D possibly TRBD1 on 6 matching bases. The CDR3 spans 15 residues. The ends were cut back, 6 bases at V and 3 bases at J, with 17 bases in the middle. Looked up from germline, CDR1 is MNHEY and CDR2 is SVGEGT. The CDR3 DNA is TGTGCCAGCAGACTCAATACAGGGAAGGACACTGAAGCTTTCTTT. This translates into CASRLNTGKDTEAFF.

The rearrangement uses TRBV9 and TRBJ2-1; 8 bases are shared with TRBD1. The germline CDR1 and CDR2 sequences are SGDLS and YYNGEE. The CDR3 totals 12 residues. Trimming at V came to 3 bases and at J to 7 bases, leaving 0 bases not matched to a gene. The CDR3 loop is CASSDRGNEQFF. CDR3 sequence (DNA): TGTGCCAGCAGCGACAGGGGGAATGAGCAGTTCTTC.

This clonotype was seen a handful of times. The chain is built from TRBV12-3 or TRBV12-4 and TRBJ2-1; D is undetermined. The length of the CDR3 is 11 residues. Trimming took 2 bases from V and 10 from J, leaving 6 bases between them. The DNA of the CDR3 is TGTGCCAGCAGTTTAAAACAGGAGCAGTTCTTC. Amino acid sequence: CASSLKQEQFF.

The rearrangement links TRBV12-3 or TRBV12-4 to TRBJ2-1; TRBD2 might be the D (6 bases). The CDR3 covers 15 residues. V lost 5 bases and J 0 bases, leaving 11 bases between the germline ends. Written as DNA, the CDR3 is TGTGCCAGCAGTGTCTTCGGGGGCTCCTACAATGAGCAGTTCTTC. Its translation is CASSVFGGSYNEQFF.

The V call is TRBV6-5, the J call TRBJ2-6; 8 nucleotides agree with TRBD2. The germline V gene encodes CDR1 MNHEY and CDR2 SVGAGI. Germline trimming cut 5 bases from V and 3 bases from J; bases unmatched to any gene: 6. The CDR3 length is 16 residues. CDR3 in amino acids: CASSPAGGGGANVLTF. The CDR3 DNA reads TGTGCCAGCAGTCCCGCGGGGGGTGGTGGGGCCAACGTCCTGACTTTC.

This clonotype was picked up a small number of times. The V gene is TRBV5-6, the J gene TRBJ1-1; maybe TRBD1 (5 bases). The CDR3 loop spans 14 amino acids. Germline lookup yields CDR1 SGHDT and CDR2 YYEEEE. The V gene lost 2 bases and the J gene lost 1 base, with 9 bases spanning the gap. DNA for the CDR3: TGTGCCAGCAGCTTTAAGGGGCCGAACACTGAAGCTTTCTTT. Its translation: CASSFKGPNTEAFF.